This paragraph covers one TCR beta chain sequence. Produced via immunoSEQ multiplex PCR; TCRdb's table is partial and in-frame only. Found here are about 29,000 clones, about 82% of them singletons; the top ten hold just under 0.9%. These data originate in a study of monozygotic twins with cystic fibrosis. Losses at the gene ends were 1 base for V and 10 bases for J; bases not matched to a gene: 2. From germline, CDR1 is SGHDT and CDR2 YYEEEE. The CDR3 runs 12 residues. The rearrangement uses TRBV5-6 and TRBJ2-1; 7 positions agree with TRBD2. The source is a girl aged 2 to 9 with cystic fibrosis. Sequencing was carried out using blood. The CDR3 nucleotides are TGTGCCAGCAGCTTGTTACTAGCGGAGCAGTTCTTC. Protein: CASSLLLAEQFF.